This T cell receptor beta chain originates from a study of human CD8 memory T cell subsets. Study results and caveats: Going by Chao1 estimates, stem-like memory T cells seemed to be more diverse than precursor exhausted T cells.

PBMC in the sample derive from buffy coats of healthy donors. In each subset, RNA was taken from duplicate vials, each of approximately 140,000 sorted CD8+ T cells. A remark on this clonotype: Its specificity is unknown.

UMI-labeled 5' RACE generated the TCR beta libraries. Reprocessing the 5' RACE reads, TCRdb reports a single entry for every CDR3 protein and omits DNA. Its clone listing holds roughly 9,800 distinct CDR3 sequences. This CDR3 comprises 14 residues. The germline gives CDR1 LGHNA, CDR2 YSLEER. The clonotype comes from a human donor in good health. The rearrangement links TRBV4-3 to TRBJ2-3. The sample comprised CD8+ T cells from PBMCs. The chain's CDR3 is CASSQEGLQDTQYF.